A selection of T cell receptor beta chains follows, all from one sample in a study of blood T cell repertoires in COVID-19. Only in-frame clones appear in the TCRdb table, and some are missing; sequencing was by immunoSEQ multiplex PCR. This table holds around 170,000 clones, approximately 88% found once. What was sequenced was peripheral blood. The receptors shown here come from a woman in her 30s with acute or convalescent COVID-19. Both conserved end residues are part of each CDR3. Each record gives: CDR3 DNA, CDR3 protein, J gene, D gene, clone size, V gene. D genes are given only for firm matches. Expanded clones are given a class, and other clones once, few, many or no size at all.

TGTGCCAGCAGCTGGTGGAGGGGAACAGATACGCAGTATTTT CASSWWRGTDTQYF TRBJ2-3 NA once TRBV5-4
TGTGCCAGCACCTCACCTAGGCGTTTAAATCAGCCCCAGCATTTT CASTSPRRLNQPQHF TRBJ1-5 NA NA TRBV28
TGTGCCACCAGTGGAGAGAATTCCTACGAGCAGTACTTC CATSGENSYEQYF TRBJ2-7 NA NA TRBV24-1
TGTGCCAGCAGTGAAGGGGGGCTCGGTGGAAACACCATATATTTT CASSEGGLGGNTIYF TRBJ1-3 NA NA TRBV2
TGTGCCAGCAGTTTTACTGAGGCTGAAGCTTTCTTT CASSFTEAEAFF TRBJ1-1 NA NA TRBV6-4
TGTGCCAGCAGCCCCCCCGGGGGTCAGCCCCAGCATTTT CASSPPGGQPQHF TRBJ1-5 NA NA TRBV3-1/TRBV3-2
TGTGCCAGCAGCCCGACTCCTCCGAGCTCCTACGAGCAGTACTTC CASSPTPPSSYEQYF TRBJ2-7 NA NA TRBV7-9
TGTGCCAGCGGGGGGACGTACGAGCAGTACTTC CASGGTYEQYF TRBJ2-7 NA once TRBV6-5
TGCGCCAGCAGCGAGGGGACTAGCGCCGGTGAGCAGTACTTC CASSEGTSAGEQYF TRBJ2-7 TRBD2 NA TRBV5-1
TGTGCCAGCAGAGGACAGGTCCCGAACACTGAAGCTTTCTTT CASRGQVPNTEAFF TRBJ1-1 TRBD1 NA TRBV2
TGTGCCAGCCGACTGGTAAACAATGAGCAGTTCTTC CASRLVNNEQFF TRBJ2-1 NA NA TRBV28
TGTGCCAGCAGTGGAGGGACATTTAGAGATGAGCAGTTCTTC CASSGGTFRDEQFF TRBJ2-1 NA NA TRBV25-1
TGCGCCAGCAGTTGGGGACTAGCGGGACCGAGCACAGATACGCAGTATTTT CASSWGLAGPSTDTQYF TRBJ2-3 TRBD2 NA TRBV5-1
TGCGCCAGCAGTGCCGCGGCCTACTACAATGAGCAGTTCTTC CASSAAAYYNEQFF TRBJ2-1 NA NA TRBV10-2
TGTGCCAGCAGCTTAGCGAGGGCCCCCTACGAGCAGTACTTC CASSLARAPYEQYF TRBJ2-7 NA NA TRBV7-9
TGTGCCAGCAGCCAAGAGAAGTTGAGTCAGCCCCAGCATTTT CASSQEKLSQPQHF TRBJ1-5 NA NA TRBV4-2
TGTGCCAGCAGTCTCTTAACTAGCGGGAGGTCAGATACGCAGTATTTT CASSLLTSGRSDTQYF TRBJ2-3 TRBD2 NA TRBV28
TGTGCCAGCAGTTCCGTAGGGGGGGGTGAGCAGTTCTTC CASSSVGGGEQFF TRBJ2-1 NA NA TRBV12-3/TRBV12-4
TGTGCCAGCAGCTCCGGGACTAGTCGTTCAGGTGAGCAGTTCTTC CASSSGTSRSGEQFF TRBJ2-1 TRBD2 NA TRBV6-2/TRBV6-3
TGTGCCAGCAGCGTGACGCGAGGGGGTGGCTACGAGCAGTACTTC CASSVTRGGGYEQYF TRBJ2-7 NA NA TRBV28
TGTGCCACCCAGGGGGCTAGCGGGATAGTCTACGAGCAGTACTTC CATQGASGIVYEQYF TRBJ2-7 NA NA TRBV10-3
TGTGCCAGCAGTCAGTTTCCTGGGGCCAACGTCCTGACTTTC CASSQFPGANVLTF TRBJ2-6 NA NA TRBV6-4
TGTGCCAGCAGTTATTACACAGGGAACTCTGGAAACACCATATATTTT CASSYYTGNSGNTIYF TRBJ1-3 NA NA TRBV5-4
TGTGCCAGCAGCTTTAGTACTAATCAGCCCCAGCATTTT CASSFSTNQPQHF TRBJ1-5 NA NA TRBV7-2
TGTGCCAGTAGTATGGAGACAGGGGGCTACAATGAGCAGTTCTTC CASSMETGGYNEQFF TRBJ2-1 TRBD1 NA TRBV19
TGTGCCAGCTCTGAGGTCCCCAGTGCCGGCTACGAGCAGTACTTC CASSEVPSAGYEQYF TRBJ2-7 NA NA TRBV6-5
TGTGCCAGCGGCGGGTTGAACACTGAAGCTTTCTTT CASGGLNTEAFF TRBJ1-1 NA NA TRBV3-1/TRBV3-2
TGTGCCAGCAGAGCACCGGGATCCCAAGAGACCCAGTACTTC CASRAPGSQETQYF TRBJ2-5 NA NA TRBV6-5
TGCGCCAGCAGCTCCACTAGCGGGAGGGATACGCAGTATTTT CASSSTSGRDTQYF TRBJ2-3 TRBD2 NA TRBV5-1
TGCAGCGTTGTGGCCTACCAAGAGACCCAGTACTTC CSVVAYQETQYF TRBJ2-5 NA NA TRBV29-1
TGTGCCAGCCTCCCCCTAGGCGCAACTAATGAAAAACTGTTTTTT CASLPLGATNEKLFF TRBJ1-4 NA NA TRBV2
TGTGCCAGCAGTTCTTTGGCGGGAGTCTTCTTC CASSSLAGVFF TRBJ2-4 TRBD2 NA TRBV28
TGTGCCTGGACAGGCGGGAGGGCCAATGAGCAGTTCTTC CAWTGGRANEQFF TRBJ2-1 TRBD2 once TRBV30
TGCGCCAGCAGCTGGGCAGGGTCGGGCACAGATACGCAGTATTTT CASSWAGSGTDTQYF TRBJ2-3 NA NA TRBV5-1
TGTGCCACCAGCAGAGAATTGACAGGGGCTGGAAACACCATATATTTT CATSRELTGAGNTIYF TRBJ1-3 TRBD1 NA TRBV15
TGTGCCAGTCAGACAGTCCCCTATGGCTACACCTTC CASQTVPYGYTF TRBJ1-2 NA NA TRBV28
TGTGCCAGCATGTGGTGGGCGGGAGGTTACAATGAGCAGTTCTTC CASMWWAGGYNEQFF TRBJ2-1 TRBD2 NA TRBV7-9
TGTGCCAGCAGCCACAGGACTTACGAGCAGTACTTC CASSHRTYEQYF TRBJ2-7 NA NA TRBV3-1/TRBV3-2
TGTGCCAGCACCCAGGGTTTGAATACGCAGTATTTT CASTQGLNTQYF TRBJ2-3 NA NA TRBV28
TGTGCCAGCAGTTTAATGGGACAGCCCGGATATGGCTACACCTTC CASSLMGQPGYGYTF TRBJ1-2 TRBD1 NA TRBV27
TGTGCCAGCAGCCGTTACTGGGCGAACACTGAAGCTTTCTTT CASSRYWANTEAFF TRBJ1-1 NA NA TRBV3-1/TRBV3-2
TGTGCCAGTGGGTCACAGTCTAGCACAGATACGCAGTATTTT CASGSQSSTDTQYF TRBJ2-3 NA NA TRBV19
TGTGCCAGCAGCTTATTCGATGGGGACTACCGAAGCTTCACCGGGGAGCTGTTTTTT CASSLFDGDYRSFTGELFF TRBJ2-2 TRBD2 NA TRBV7-9
TGCAGCGTTGAAGTATGGGGAGACTATGGCTACACCTTC CSVEVWGDYGYTF TRBJ1-2 NA NA TRBV29-1
TGTGCCAGCATGCTCCTGGGCCGCAGCTATGGCTACACCTTC CASMLLGRSYGYTF TRBJ1-2 NA NA TRBV6-5
TGTGCCAGCAGCCAGGTGGACTCTCTATACTTC CASSQVDSLYF TRBJ2-7 NA NA TRBV11-1
TGTGCCAGCAGCTGGGGCCCAGGGGAGACCCAGTACTTC CASSWGPGETQYF TRBJ2-5 NA NA TRBV6-6
TGTGCCAGCAGCCCACCCCGGGACAGGGGGCCTCAGCCCCAGCATTTT CASSPPRDRGPQPQHF TRBJ1-5 TRBD1 once TRBV28
TGTGCCAGCAGACAGGGTTTCGCTGAAAAACTGTTTTTT CASRQGFAEKLFF TRBJ1-4 NA NA TRBV6-6
TGTGCCAGCAGCCAACCCACGGGAAGTTTCTACAATGAGCAGTTCTTC CASSQPTGSFYNEQFF TRBJ2-1 NA NA TRBV14
TGTGCCAGCAGCGTAGTTGGGACTAGCAGTTCTACGCAGTATTTT CASSVVGTSSSTQYF TRBJ2-3 TRBD2 NA TRBV9
TGTGCCAGCAGCTCGATTAGCGGGAGGAGACAAGAGACCCAGTACTTC CASSSISGRRQETQYF TRBJ2-5 TRBD2 NA TRBV4-2